One and the same sample provided the 21 T cell receptor beta chains below, sequenced in a study of healthy donors' naive CD4 and CD8 T cells (dated by TCRdb to between 2015 and 2016). The instrument was a 454 GS FLX Titanium. A previously published linear amplification protocol was used to build the TCR libraries, starting from roughly 480 ng of total RNA. The public reads were quality trimmed at Q25 with fastp and then assembled into clones with MiXCR by TCRdb, keeping productive beta chains. Every distinct CDR3 protein forms one entry, paired with its most common genes and DNA. This sample gives about 200,000 distinct CDR3 sequences in total; around three quarters of them show up just once. Together, the top ten hold 2% to 2.5% of the sample. The sample was naive CD4+ and CD8+ T cells sorted from blood, pooled from several donors. The sample's cell subset or site label is to be understood as: FACS-sorted naive CD4+ (CD45RO-CD45RA+) and naive CD8+ (CD45RA+CD27bright) T cells. Receptors were obtained from a pool of human donors in good health; the sample pools cells from several healthy donors.

J is TRBJ2-1 and V is TRBV29-1, with 7 nucleotides matching TRBD1. Germline V gene data show CDR1 as SQVTM and CDR2 as ANQGSEA. The CDR3 is made up of 16 amino acids. Unmatched junction bases numbered 17, after V lost 8 bases and J lost 4 bases. CDR3 coding DNA: TGCAGCTCACGACAGGGTACTCGGTCTAGGTACAATGAGCAGTTCTTC. Translating it yields CSSRQGTRSRYNEQFF.

This chain links TRBV5-6 with TRBJ2-1; D unclear. Germline values: CDR1 SGHDT, CDR2 YYEEEE. The CDR3 extends over 11 amino acids. Trimming left V 4 bases short and J 8 bases short, with 7 bases between. CDR3 in DNA: TGTGCCAGCAGCCTGACGTATGAGCAGTTCTTC. Protein sequence: CASSLTYEQFF.

The chain uses TRBV29-1 and TRBJ2-7; no clear D gene. CDR1 and CDR2 from the germline V gene are SQVTM and ANQGSEA. Between the trimmed V and J ends, which lost 7 bases and 5 bases, there was a span of 15 bases. The CDR3 totals 12 residues. The CDR3 spells CSALSPGNEQYF. The CDR3, as DNA: TGCAGCGCCCTCTCCCCGGGTAACGAGCAGTACTTC.

The chain combines TRBV19 with TRBJ2-2, with TRBD1 as a possible D gene (5 bases). CDR1 is LNHDA, CDR2 SQIVND, per germline (reference sequence). Trimming cost V 4 bases and J 7 bases, with 7 bases left between them. The CDR3 totals 12 residues. The CDR3 coding sequence is TGTGCCAGTAGTAAGGGGTTCGGGGAGCTGTTTTTT. Encoded protein: CASSKGFGELFF.

The chain has TRBV15 and TRBJ2-7, with 8 bases fitting TRBD2. The CDR3 sequence is 14 residues long. The ends lost 6 bases at V and 2 bases at J; junction bases unmatched: 6. The germline CDR1 and CDR2 sequences are LNHNV and YYDKDF (reference sequence). CDR3 sequence reads: CATSQAGAAYEQYF. The CDR3 region has the DNA TGTGCCACCAGTCAAGCGGGGGCCGCCTACGAGCAGTACTTC.

This CDR3 is CASSPRTSGMEQYF. Here the CDR3 DNA reads TGTGCCAGTAGTCCCCGGACTAGCGGGATGGAGCAGTACTTC. This sequence joins TRBV19 and TRBJ2-7; 12 positions agree with TRBD2. The CDR3 is 14 residues long. Trimming took 5 bases from V and 7 from J; bases not matched to a gene: 6. CDR1 LNHDA and CDR2 SQIVND come from the germline V gene (reference sequence).

CDR3 region: CASSSQDRNTEAFF. DNA of the CDR3: TGCGCCAGCAGCTCACAAGACAGGAACACTGAAGCTTTCTTT. The gene calls are TRBV5-1 and TRBJ1-1; D is perhaps TRBD1 (5 bases). Germline CDR1 is SGHRS and CDR2 is YFSETQ. The CDR3 is 14 residues long. Trimming shortened V by 3 bases and J by 1 base, and 10 bases separated the two germline ends. The complete variable domain, with remaining parts taken from reference TRBV5-1 and TRBJ1-1, reads KAGVTQTPRYLIKTRGQQVTLSCSPISGHRSVSWYQQTPGQGLQFLFEYFSETQRNKGNFPGRFSGRQFSNSRSEMNVSTLELGDSALYLCASSSQDRNTEAFFGQGTRLTVV.

The chain's CDR3 is CSVEEGNYGYTF. The CDR3 coding sequence is TGCAGCGTTGAAGAAGGGAACTATGGCTACACCTTC. The rearrangement joins TRBV29-1 to TRBJ1-2; D uncertain. The V end was cut by 0 bases, the J end by 2 bases, with 4 bases between. Germline-derived CDR1 and CDR2 are SQVTM and ANQGSEA. The CDR3 loop spans 12 amino acids.

J is TRBJ2-1 and V is TRBV6-2 or TRBV6-3; D remains ambiguous. The CDR3 covers 12 residues. Germline V gene lookup returns CDR1 MNHEY and CDR2 SVGEGT. Trimming pared 1 base from V and 12 bases from J, leaving 10 bases between. CDR3 loop: CASSYWTSGQFF. Here the CDR3 DNA reads TGTGCCAGCAGTTACTGGACCAGTGGGCAGTTCTTC.

The gene calls are TRBV27 and TRBJ1-6; D remains unclear. Germline CDR1 and CDR2: MNHEY and SMNVEV (reference sequence). The V gene lost 4 bases and the J gene lost 7 bases, with 5 bases spanning the gap. This CDR3 comprises 12 residues. The CDR3 reads CASSSPNSPLHF. CDR3 nucleotides: TGTGCCAGCAGTTCTCCAAATTCACCCCTCCACTTT.

The rearrangement joins TRBV29-1 to TRBJ1-2, with TRBD1 matching 11 bases. Germline values: CDR1 SQVTM, CDR2 ANQGSEA. Unmatched junction bases numbered 6, after V lost 1 base and J lost 8 bases. This CDR3 is built from 14 residues. CDR3 nucleotides: TGCAGCGTTGAAGTTTGGGACAGGGGGGACGGCTACACCTTC. Translation gives CSVEVWDRGDGYTF.

J is TRBJ2-1 and V is TRBV4-1, with D perhaps TRBD2 (6 bases). Germline values: CDR1 MGHRA, CDR2 YSYEKL. V was clipped by 1 base and J by 3 bases, with 13 bases between them. CDR3 length equals 16 residues. CDR3 region: CASSQGDFPGYNEQFF. The CDR3 DNA follows: TGCGCCAGCAGCCAAGGGGACTTCCCGGGCTACAATGAGCAGTTCTTC.

This clonotype has only one observation. The chain is built from TRBV20-1 and TRBJ1-5; no definite D call. The V and J ends lost 8 bases and 1 base respectively, with 15 bases between them. Germline-derived CDR1 and CDR2 are DFQATT and SNEGSKA (reference sequence). CDR3 length: 14 amino acids. This chain's CDR3 is CSFLGSASNQPQHF. The CDR3 DNA reads TGCAGTTTCCTAGGGAGCGCGAGCAATCAGCCCCAGCATTTT.

This chain joins TRBV14 and TRBJ1-5; the D gene is possibly TRBD1 (6 bases). V was cut by 1 base and J by 4 bases, with 29 bases left in between. The germline CDR1 and CDR2 sequences are SGHDN and FVKESK. The CDR3 length is 21 residues. The CDR3 reads CASSQAFTGKIATRRNQPQHF. The DNA of the CDR3 is TGTGCCAGCAGCCAAGCTTTTACAGGGAAGATTGCCACAAGACGTAATCAGCCCCAGCATTTT.

This clonotype showed up just a few times. As DNA, the CDR3 is TGTGCCAGCAGTCCCAGTTGGACTGAAGCTTTCTTT. It translates to CASSPSWTEAFF. The chain combines TRBV6-2 or TRBV6-3 with TRBJ1-1; D gene ambiguous. The V gene's germline CDR1 is MNHEY and CDR2 SVGEGT. The germline V and J ends were trimmed by 5 bases and 5 bases, with 9 bases remaining between them. CDR3 size: 12 residues.

This sequence joins TRBV18 and TRBJ2-5; 13 nucleotides match TRBD2. Per germline, CDR1 KGHSH and CDR2 LQKENI. The CDR3 is 19 residues long. Trimming took 3 bases from V and 3 from J; bases not matched to a gene: 13. This chain's CDR3 is CASSPRLAGGSGAEETQYF. In DNA form, the CDR3 reads TGTGCCAGCTCACCTCGACTAGCGGGAGGATCGGGTGCAGAAGAGACCCAGTACTTC.

The V call is TRBV12-3 or TRBV12-4, the J call TRBJ2-7; D ambiguous. This CDR3 has 13 residues. V shed 3 bases and J shed 1 base, with 7 bases lying between them. CDR3 amino acids: CASSFFGSYEQYF. The DNA of the CDR3 is TGTGCCAGCAGTTTCTTCGGATCCTACGAGCAGTACTTC.

The gene calls are TRBV29-1 and TRBJ2-7; the D gene is possibly TRBD1 (6 bases). The germline CDR1 and CDR2 sequences are SQVTM and ANQGSEA. CDR3 length: 12 amino acids. V dropped 7 bases and J dropped 2 bases, with 12 bases sitting between them. CDR3 nucleotides: TGCAGCGGCCGGGACACCACCTACGAGCAGTACTTC. Translation: CSGRDTTYEQYF.

The chain employs TRBV18 and TRBJ1-1, with 8 bases aligning to TRBD1. From germline, CDR1 is KGHSH and CDR2 LQKENI. The CDR3 is made up of 13 amino acids. The ends lost 4 bases at V and 7 bases at J; junction bases unmatched: 5. CDR3 in DNA: TGTGCCAGCTCACGAGACAGGGGTGGTGAAGCTTTCTTT. Its translation: CASSRDRGGEAFF.

This rearrangement joins TRBV19 to TRBJ2-3; TRBD1 agrees at 9 bases. With 3 bases clipped from V and 2 bases from J, the junction kept 3 bases outside the gene matches. This CDR3 has 15 amino acids. Germline CDR1 LNHDA, CDR2 SQIVND (reference sequence). CDR3 protein: CASSMGTGNTDTQYF. The CDR3 nucleotides read TGTGCCAGTAGTATGGGGACAGGGAACACAGATACGCAGTATTTT.

This chain connects TRBV15 to TRBJ1-5; D remains unclear. This CDR3 is built from 17 residues. V was shortened by 3 bases and J by 7 bases, with 22 bases between the two germline ends. Germline CDR1 is LNHNV and CDR2 is YYDKDF (reference sequence). The CDR3 coding sequence is TGTGCCACCAGCAGCCGGCCCCCGAACCCCCCGAAACAGCCCCAGCATTTT. This codes for CATSSRPPNPPKQPQHF.